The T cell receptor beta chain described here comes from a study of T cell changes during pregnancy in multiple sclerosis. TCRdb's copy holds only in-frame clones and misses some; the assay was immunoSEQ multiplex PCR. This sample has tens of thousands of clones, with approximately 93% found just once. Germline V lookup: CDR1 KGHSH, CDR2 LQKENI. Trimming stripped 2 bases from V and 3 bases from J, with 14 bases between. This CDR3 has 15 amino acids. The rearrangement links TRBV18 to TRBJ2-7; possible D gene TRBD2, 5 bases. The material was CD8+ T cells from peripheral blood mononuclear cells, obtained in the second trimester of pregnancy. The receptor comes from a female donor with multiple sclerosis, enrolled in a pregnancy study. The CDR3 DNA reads TGTGCCAGCTCACCATCGGGGTTAACCCACTACGAGCAGTACTTC. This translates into CASSPSGLTHYEQYF. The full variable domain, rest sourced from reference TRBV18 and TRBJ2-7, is NAGVMQNPRHLVRRRGQEARLRCSPMKGHSHVYWYRQLPEEGLKFMVYLQKENIIDESGMPKERFSAEFPKEGPSILRIQQVVRGDSAAYFCASSPSGLTHYEQYFGPGTRLTVT.